This T cell receptor (beta chain) appears in the sequencing data of a study of cytomegalovirus exposure and HLA in healthy donors. Findings and limits, study-wide: Published work reported that the classifier diagnosed cytomegalovirus status with high specificity and sensitivity.

The CDR3 is made up of 13 amino acids. In germline, CDR1 is SGDLS, CDR2 YYNGEE. V lost 1 base, J lost 5 bases, and 9 bases lay in between. Primers for the PCR totalled 60 Vbeta and 13 Jbeta. TCRdb keeps only in-frame clones here, not all; method: immunoSEQ multiplex PCR. The table includes some 110,000 clones, more than 55% detected once. As regards this clone: Its antigen is still unknown.

The V and J genes are TRBV9 and TRBJ2-5; weak D call: TRBD2 (5 bases). This receptor was identified in a man in his late teens or twenties in good health and CMV-seronegative. The sequenced sample was PBMCs. CDR3 sequence reads: CASSVLAGETQYF. The CDR3 DNA reads as TGTGCCAGCAGCGTACTAGCCGGGGAGACCCAGTACTTC.